The 12 T cell receptor beta chains given below trace back to one sample, sequenced in a study of OX40 agonist ivuxolimab in advanced cancers. Library preparation used the immunoSEQ multiplex PCR assay. TCRdb's version of the immuneACCESS table is confined to in-frame rearrangements and falls short of the full clone set. An unresolved V gene accounts for under half of the shortfall where checked; the remainder is of unknown origin. Within this sample are about 26,000 clones, with around 75% of them counted one time only. The top ten constitute around a third of the sample. This sample comprised CD4+ or CD8+ T cells sorted from blood, obtained in a trial of the OX40 agonist ivuxolimab. These receptors were collected from an adult with an advanced solid tumor such as melanoma, head and neck, liver or kidney cancer.

This chain joins TRBV19 and TRBJ2-2; 9 bases are shared with TRBD1. The J segment lost 3 bases and the V segment lost 8 bases, leaving 1 base of the junction unmatched. Per the germline V gene, CDR1 is LNHDA and CDR2 is SQIVND (reference sequence). The CDR3 has 13 residues. The DNA for the CDR3 is TGTGCCAGTGGGACAGGGTACACCGGGGAGCTGTTTTTT. Amino acid sequence: CASGTGYTGELFF.

The sample holds one count of this clone. The rearrangement links TRBV29-1 to TRBJ2-7; D ambiguous. V lost 3 bases, J lost 3 bases, and 9 bases lay in between. CDR3 length equals 12 residues. Germline CDR1 reads SQVTM; CDR2 reads ANQGSEA. CDR3 sequence (DNA): TGCAGCGTTGAGGGCAGTGGCTACGAGCAGTACTTC. The encoded protein is CSVEGSGYEQYF.

The CDR3 loop is CASSDDSYNEQFF. CDR3 nucleotide sequence: TGTGCCAGCAGCGACGACAGCTACAATGAGCAGTTCTTC. The chain is built from TRBV13 and TRBJ2-1; D possibly corresponds to TRBD1 (5 bases). V gave up 5 bases and J gave up 3 bases, with 8 bases separating them. Germline CDR1 PRHDT, CDR2 FYEKMQ (reference sequence). CDR3 length: 13 residues.

This chain uses TRBV6-6 with TRBJ2-5; a weak D match, TRBD2 (6 bases). V lost 2 bases and J lost 5, with 12 bases in between. Per the germline V gene, CDR1 is MNHNY and CDR2 is SVGAGI (reference sequence). This CDR3 has 14 amino acids. The CDR3 bases are TGTGCCAGCAGTTACGGAGGGTCCGCTGAGACCCAGTACTTC. Translated, it gives CASSYGGSAETQYF.

The chain recombines TRBV30 with TRBJ1-2; 7 nucleotides align to TRBD1. Germline CDR1 is GTSNPN and CDR2 is SVGIG (reference sequence). V lost 7 bases to trimming and J lost 8 bases; unmatched junction nucleotides: 7. This CDR3 region has 11 residues. CDR3 residues: CASGQALGYTF. CDR3 nucleotides: TGTGCCTCAGGACAGGCCTTAGGCTACACCTTC.

This clone was counted a single time. V gene TRBV5-1 combines with J gene TRBJ1-1; D call uncertain. This CDR3 comprises 13 residues. V was clipped by 2 bases and J by 0 bases, with 5 bases between them. Germline CDR1 reads SGHRS; CDR2 reads YFSETQ. The DNA of the CDR3 is TGCGCCAGCAGCTTTGGAATGAACACTGAAGCTTTCTTT. Amino acids: CASSFGMNTEAFF. The full variable domain, rest sourced from reference TRBV5-1 and TRBJ1-1, is KAGVTQTPRYLIKTRGQQVTLSCSPISGHRSVSWYQQTPGQGLQFLFEYFSETQRNKGNFPGRFSGRQFSNSRSEMNVSTLELGDSALYLCASSFGMNTEAFFGQGTRLTVV.

CDR3 loop: CASRWAGDNEQFF. Written as DNA, the CDR3 is TGTGCCAGCAGATGGGCGGGGGATAATGAGCAGTTCTTC. The gene calls are TRBV13 and TRBJ2-1, with 7 nucleotides matching TRBD2. Trimming cost V 6 bases and J 7 bases; bases outside gene matches: 6. CDR1 and CDR2 from the germline V gene are PRHDT and FYEKMQ (reference sequence). The CDR3 contains 13 residues.

This clone has only one observation. CDR3 residues: CASSLATGSSLHEQYF. The CDR3 DNA follows: TGTGCCAGCAGTTTAGCCACAGGTTCATCATTGCACGAGCAGTACTTC. V is TRBV6-5 and J is TRBJ2-7; maybe TRBD1 (5 bases). CDR1 is MNHEY, CDR2 SVGAGI, per germline. Trimming took off 4 bases at V and 5 bases at J, with 21 bases between the two ends. The CDR3 is 16 residues long.

The gene calls are TRBV7-2 and TRBJ2-7; D call uncertain. Trimming took 5 bases from V and 2 from J, leaving 10 bases between them. Germline CDR1 SGHTA, CDR2 FQGNSA. The CDR3 is 13 amino acids. The CDR3 DNA follows: TGTGCCAGCAGCCCGGAAAGGACCTACGAGCAGTACTTC. This codes for CASSPERTYEQYF.

The chain employs TRBV27 and TRBJ2-7; perhaps TRBD1 as D (6 bases). Trimming removed 8 bases from V and 7 bases from J, with 15 bases in between. Germline lookup yields CDR1 MNHEY and CDR2 SMNVEV (reference sequence). CDR3 length equals 12 residues. The CDR3 is CASGKGGWEQYF. The DNA of the CDR3 is TGTGCCAGCGGCAAAGGGGGTTGGGAGCAGTACTTC.

V and J are TRBV7-2 and TRBJ2-1; 10 nucleotides agree with TRBD2. Unmatched junction bases numbered 5, after V lost 2 bases and J lost 4 bases. From germline, CDR1 is SGHTA and CDR2 FQGNSA. This CDR3 spans 16 amino acids. The CDR3 here is CASSLLAGGSYNEQFF. The CDR3 region has the DNA TGTGCCAGCAGCTTATTAGCGGGGGGAAGTTACAATGAGCAGTTCTTC.

This clone was seen repeatedly, ten times or more. The chain uses TRBV5-6 and TRBJ1-2; TRBD1 is a possible D gene (6 bases). Germline V gives CDR1 SGHDT, CDR2 YYEEEE. This CDR3 has 15 residues. The V end was cut by 3 bases, the J end by 13 bases, with 25 bases between. CDR3 amino acids: CASSSLKQNRDRCTF. CDR3 sequence (DNA): TGTGCCAGCAGCTCCCTAAAGCAGAACAGGGATAGGTGCACCTTC.